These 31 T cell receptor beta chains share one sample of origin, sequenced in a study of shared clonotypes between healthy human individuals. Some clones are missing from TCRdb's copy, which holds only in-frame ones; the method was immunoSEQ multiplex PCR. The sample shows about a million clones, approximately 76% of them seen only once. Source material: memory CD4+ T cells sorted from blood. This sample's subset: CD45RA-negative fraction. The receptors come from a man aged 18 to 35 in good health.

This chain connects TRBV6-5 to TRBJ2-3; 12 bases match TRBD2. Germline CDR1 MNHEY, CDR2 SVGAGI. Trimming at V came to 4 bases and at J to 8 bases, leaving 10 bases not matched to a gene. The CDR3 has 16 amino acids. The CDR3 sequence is CASSSPGLAGGGTQYF. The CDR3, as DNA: TGTGCCAGCAGTTCCCCAGGGCTAGCGGGAGGGGGTACGCAGTATTTT.

The CDR3 reads CASSQGVRDSGNEQFF. DNA of the CDR3: TGCGCCAGCAGCCAAGGTGTGCGGGACTCTGGGAATGAGCAGTTCTTC. The rearrangement joins TRBV4-1 to TRBJ2-1; D is possibly TRBD2 (6 bases). This CDR3 contains 16 residues. Trimming took off 1 base at V and 7 bases at J, with 17 bases between the two ends. Germline V gene lookup returns CDR1 MGHRA and CDR2 YSYEKL.

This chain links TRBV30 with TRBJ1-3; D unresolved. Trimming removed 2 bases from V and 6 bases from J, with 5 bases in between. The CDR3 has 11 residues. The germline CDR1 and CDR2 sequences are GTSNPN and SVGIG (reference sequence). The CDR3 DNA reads TGTGCCTGGAGTCTGGAAAACACCATATATTTT. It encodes CAWSLENTIYF.

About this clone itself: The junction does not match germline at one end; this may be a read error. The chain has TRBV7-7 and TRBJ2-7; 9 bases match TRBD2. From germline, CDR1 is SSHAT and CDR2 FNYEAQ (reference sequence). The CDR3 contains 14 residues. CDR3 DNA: TGTGCTAGCAGCCGGACTAGCGTATCCTACGAGCAGTACTTC. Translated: CASSRTSVSYEQYF.

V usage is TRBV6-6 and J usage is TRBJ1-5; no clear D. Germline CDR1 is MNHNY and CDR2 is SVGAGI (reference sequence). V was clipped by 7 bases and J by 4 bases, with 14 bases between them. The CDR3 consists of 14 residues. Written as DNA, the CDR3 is TGTGCCAGCACTATAGCAGGTTCAAATCAGCCCCAGCATTTT. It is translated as CASTIAGSNQPQHF.

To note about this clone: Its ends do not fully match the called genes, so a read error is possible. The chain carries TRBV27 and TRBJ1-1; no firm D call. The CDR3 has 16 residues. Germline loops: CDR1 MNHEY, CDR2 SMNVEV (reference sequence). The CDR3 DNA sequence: TGTGCCAGCAATTTACGGTGGAAGGGAGGGAGTACTGAAGCTTTCTTT. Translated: CASNLRWKGGSTEAFF.

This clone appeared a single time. The CDR3 bases are TGTGCCAGCAGCTTACAGGGATATGAAGCTTTCTTT. Translated, it gives CASSLQGYEAFF. The chain carries TRBV7-9 and TRBJ1-1; D is possibly TRBD1 (5 bases). The CDR3 has 12 amino acids. Deletions cut 2 bases from V and 7 bases from J, with 8 bases between. Germline assignment: CDR1 SEHNR and CDR2 FQNEAQ (reference sequence).

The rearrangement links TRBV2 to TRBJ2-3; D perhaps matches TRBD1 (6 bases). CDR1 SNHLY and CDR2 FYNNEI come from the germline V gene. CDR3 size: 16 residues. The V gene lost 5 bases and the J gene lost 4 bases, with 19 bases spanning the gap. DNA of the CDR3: TGTGCCAGCAGTCCAACAGGGATACTAGAAGCAGATACGCAGTATTTT. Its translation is CASSPTGILEADTQYF.

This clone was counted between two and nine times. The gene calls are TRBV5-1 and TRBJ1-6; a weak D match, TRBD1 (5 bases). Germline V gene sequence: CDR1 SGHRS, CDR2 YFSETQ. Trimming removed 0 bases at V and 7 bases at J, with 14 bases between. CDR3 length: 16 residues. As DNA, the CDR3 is TGCGCCAGCAGCTTGGCCTCCGGATCAGGGAATTCACCCCTCCACTTT. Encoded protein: CASSLASGSGNSPLHF.

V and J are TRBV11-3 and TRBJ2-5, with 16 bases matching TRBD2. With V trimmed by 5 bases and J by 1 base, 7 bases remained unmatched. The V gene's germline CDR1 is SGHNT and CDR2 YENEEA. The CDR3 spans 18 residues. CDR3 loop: CASSPGTSGGARQETQYF. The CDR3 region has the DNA TGTGCCAGCAGCCCCGGGACTAGCGGGGGGGCACGCCAAGAGACCCAGTACTTC.

CDR3 region: CASSLYKIQETQYF. The CDR3 bases are TGTGCCAGCAGCTTGTACAAGATACAAGAGACCCAGTACTTC. The chain employs TRBV5-6 and TRBJ2-5; D unresolved. The CDR3 covers 14 residues. From germline, CDR1 is SGHDT and CDR2 YYEEEE. V was trimmed by 1 base and J by 2 bases, leaving 9 bases between them.

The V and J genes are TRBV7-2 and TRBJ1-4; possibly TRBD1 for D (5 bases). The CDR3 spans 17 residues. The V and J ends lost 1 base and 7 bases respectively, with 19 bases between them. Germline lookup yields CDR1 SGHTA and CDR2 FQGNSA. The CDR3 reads CASSLGYAGFQGEKLFF. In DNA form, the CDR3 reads TGTGCCAGCAGCTTAGGATATGCGGGGTTTCAGGGTGAAAAACTGTTTTTT.

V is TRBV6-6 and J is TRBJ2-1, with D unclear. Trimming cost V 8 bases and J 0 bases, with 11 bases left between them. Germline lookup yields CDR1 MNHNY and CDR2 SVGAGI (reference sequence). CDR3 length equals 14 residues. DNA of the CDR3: TGTGCCAGCGGTGCCTCGAGCTCCTACAATGAGCAGTTCTTC. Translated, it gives CASGASSSYNEQFF.

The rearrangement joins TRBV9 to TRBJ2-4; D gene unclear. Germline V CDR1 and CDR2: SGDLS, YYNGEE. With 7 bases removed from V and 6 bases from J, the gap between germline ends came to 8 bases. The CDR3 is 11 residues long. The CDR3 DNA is TGTGCCAGCGGAGTGGGAAACATTCAGTACTTC. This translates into CASGVGNIQYF.

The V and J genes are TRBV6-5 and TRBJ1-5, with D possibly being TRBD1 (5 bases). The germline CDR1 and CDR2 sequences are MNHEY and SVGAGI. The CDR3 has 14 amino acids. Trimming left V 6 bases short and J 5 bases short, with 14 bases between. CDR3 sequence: CASRPSAGHQPQHF. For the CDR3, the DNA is TGTGCCAGCAGACCCTCGGCAGGGCATCAGCCCCAGCATTTT.

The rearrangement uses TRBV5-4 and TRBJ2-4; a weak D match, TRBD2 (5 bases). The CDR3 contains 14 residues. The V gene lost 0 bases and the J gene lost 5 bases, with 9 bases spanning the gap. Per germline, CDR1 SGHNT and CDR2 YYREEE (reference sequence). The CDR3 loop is CASSLGGPQNIQYF. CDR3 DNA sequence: TGTGCCAGCAGCTTGGGAGGGCCGCAAAACATTCAGTACTTC.

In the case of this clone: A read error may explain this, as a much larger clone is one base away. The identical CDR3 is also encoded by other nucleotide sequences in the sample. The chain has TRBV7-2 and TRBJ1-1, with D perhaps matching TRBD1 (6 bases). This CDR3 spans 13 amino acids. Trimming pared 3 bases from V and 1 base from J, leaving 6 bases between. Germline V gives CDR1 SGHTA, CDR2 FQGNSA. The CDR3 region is CASSLTGNTEAFF. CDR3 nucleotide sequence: TGTGCCAGCAGCTTGACAGGGAACACTGAAGCTTTCTTT.

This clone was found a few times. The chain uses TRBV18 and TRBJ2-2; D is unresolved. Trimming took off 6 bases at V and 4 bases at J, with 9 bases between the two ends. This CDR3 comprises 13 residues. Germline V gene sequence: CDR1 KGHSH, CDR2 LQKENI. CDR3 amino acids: CASSSLGTGELFF. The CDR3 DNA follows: TGTGCCAGCTCCTCGTTGGGCACCGGGGAGCTGTTTTTT.

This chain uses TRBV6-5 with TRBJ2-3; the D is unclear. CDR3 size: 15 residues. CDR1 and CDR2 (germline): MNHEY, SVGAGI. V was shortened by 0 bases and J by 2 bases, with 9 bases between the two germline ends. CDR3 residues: CASSYSRWPTDTQYF. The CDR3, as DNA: TGTGCCAGCAGTTACTCGCGGTGGCCCACAGATACGCAGTATTTT.

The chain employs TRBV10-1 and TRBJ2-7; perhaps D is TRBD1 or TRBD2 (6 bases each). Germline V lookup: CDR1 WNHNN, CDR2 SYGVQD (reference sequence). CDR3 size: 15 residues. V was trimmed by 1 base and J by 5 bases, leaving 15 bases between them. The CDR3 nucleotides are TGCGCCAGCAGTGAGTGGACGGGGGCTATGAACGAGCAGTACTTC. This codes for CASSEWTGAMNEQYF.

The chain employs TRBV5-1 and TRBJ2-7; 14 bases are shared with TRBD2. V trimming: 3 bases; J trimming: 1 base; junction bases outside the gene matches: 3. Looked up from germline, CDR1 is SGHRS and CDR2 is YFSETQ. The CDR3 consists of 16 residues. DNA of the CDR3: TGCGCCAGCAGCTCCGGGACTAGCGGGAGATCCTACGAGCAGTACTTC. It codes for CASSSGTSGRSYEQYF.

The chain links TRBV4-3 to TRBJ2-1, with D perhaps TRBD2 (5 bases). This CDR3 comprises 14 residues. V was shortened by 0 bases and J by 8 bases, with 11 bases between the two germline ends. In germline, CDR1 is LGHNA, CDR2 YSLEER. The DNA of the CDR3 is TGCGCCAGCAGCCAAGAGGGGTGGGGAGATGAGCAGTTCTTC. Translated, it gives CASSQEGWGDEQFF.

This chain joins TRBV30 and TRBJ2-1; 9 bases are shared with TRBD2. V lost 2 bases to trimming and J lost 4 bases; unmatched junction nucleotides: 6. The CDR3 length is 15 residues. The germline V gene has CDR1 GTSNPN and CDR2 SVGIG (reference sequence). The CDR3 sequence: CAWSQASGDYNEQFF. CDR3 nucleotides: TGTGCCTGGAGTCAAGCTAGCGGGGATTACAATGAGCAGTTCTTC. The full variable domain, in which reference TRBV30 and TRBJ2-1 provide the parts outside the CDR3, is SQTIHQWPATLVQPVGSPLSLECTVEGTSNPNLYWYRQAAGRGLQLLFYSVGIGQISSEVPQNLSASRPQDRQFILSSKKLLLSDSGFYLCAWSQASGDYNEQFFGPGTRLTVL.

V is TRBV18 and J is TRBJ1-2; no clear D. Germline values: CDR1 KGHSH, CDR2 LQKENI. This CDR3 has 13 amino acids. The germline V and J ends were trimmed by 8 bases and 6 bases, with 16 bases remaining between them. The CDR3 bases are TGTGCCAGCAAAGAGATTATGTTGGATGGCTACACCTTC. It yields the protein CASKEIMLDGYTF.

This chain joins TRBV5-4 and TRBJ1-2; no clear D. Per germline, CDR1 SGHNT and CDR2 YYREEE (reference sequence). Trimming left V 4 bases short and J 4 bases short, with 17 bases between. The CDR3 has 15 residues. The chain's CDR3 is CASSPSSGISYGYTF. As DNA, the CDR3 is TGTGCCAGCAGCCCCTCGTCGGGGATATCCTATGGCTACACCTTC.

CDR3 coding DNA: TGTGCCAGCAGCCCACAGGGTAACTCTTATAATTCACCCCTCCACTTT. Amino acids: CASSPQGNSYNSPLHF. The gene calls are TRBV7-2 and TRBJ1-6; D is perhaps TRBD1 (6 bases). Looked up from germline, CDR1 is SGHTA and CDR2 is FQGNSA. The CDR3 is 16 amino acids. V gave up 5 bases and J gave up 4 bases, with 15 bases separating them.

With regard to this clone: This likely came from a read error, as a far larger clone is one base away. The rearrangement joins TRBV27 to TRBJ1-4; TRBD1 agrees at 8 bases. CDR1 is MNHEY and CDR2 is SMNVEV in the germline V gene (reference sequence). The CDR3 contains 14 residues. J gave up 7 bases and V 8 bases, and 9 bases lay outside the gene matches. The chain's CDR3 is CASGEDRDREKLFF. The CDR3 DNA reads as TGTGCCAGCGGTGAGGACAGGGATCGTGAAAAACTGTTTTTT.

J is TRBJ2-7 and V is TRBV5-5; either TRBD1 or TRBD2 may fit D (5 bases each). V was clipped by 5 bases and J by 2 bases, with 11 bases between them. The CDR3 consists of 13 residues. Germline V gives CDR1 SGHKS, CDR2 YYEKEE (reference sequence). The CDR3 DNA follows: TGTGCCAGCAGACGGGGCCAGGCCTACGAGCAGTACTTC. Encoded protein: CASRRGQAYEQYF.

This chain's CDR3 is CASSPGASYNEQFF. The CDR3, as DNA: TGCGCCAGCAGCCCTGGGGCCTCCTACAATGAGCAGTTCTTC. The rearrangement joins TRBV5-1 to TRBJ2-1; D perhaps matches TRBD1 (5 bases). Trimming left V 4 bases short and J 0 bases short, with 8 bases between. Germline V lookup: CDR1 SGHRS, CDR2 YFSETQ. The CDR3 consists of 14 residues.

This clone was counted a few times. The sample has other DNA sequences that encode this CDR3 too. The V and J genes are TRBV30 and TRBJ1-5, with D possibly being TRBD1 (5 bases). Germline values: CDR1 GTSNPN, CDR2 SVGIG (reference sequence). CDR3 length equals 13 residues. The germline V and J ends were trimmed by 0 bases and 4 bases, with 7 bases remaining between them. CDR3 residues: CAWSVDRNQPQHF. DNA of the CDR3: TGTGCCTGGAGTGTAGACAGAAATCAGCCCCAGCATTTT.

CDR3 nucleotide sequence: TGTGCCAGCAAAAAACAGGAAACTGTAATCTATGGCTACACCTTC. Protein sequence: CASKKQETVIYGYTF. The chain links TRBV28 to TRBJ1-2; D possibly corresponds to TRBD1 (5 bases). Germline V gene lookup returns CDR1 MDHEN and CDR2 SYDVKM. With 7 bases removed from V and 4 bases from J, the gap between germline ends came to 19 bases. This CDR3 is built from 15 residues.